The 15 T cell receptor beta chains below were found in one sample sequenced in a study of regulatory T cells in long-lasting Graves disease. The time point: persistent/refractory GD, antithyroid drugs over 5 years with positive TRAb. The TCR library used RNA extracted from PBMCs. CDR3 regions were amplified by Arm-PCR using iRepertoire HTBI primers to build TCR beta libraries. MiXCR, run by TCRdb on the multiplex PCR reads, gives a single entry per CDR3 protein. Of 400,000 to 500,000 distinct CDR3 sequences in the sample, 20% to 25% were seen once. The sample consisted of peripheral blood mononuclear cells (PBMCs), taken when the disease was refractory, from a patient treated with antithyroid drugs. Source of these receptors: a female donor with Graves disease.

This clonotype was detected many times. The CDR3 protein is CASSLGGRKETQYF. DNA for the CDR3: TGTGCCAGCAGCTTAGGAGGGAGGAAAGAGACCCAGTACTTC. This chain connects TRBV7-8 to TRBJ2-5, with a tentative D call TRBD2 (6 bases). V was pared by 1 base and J by 3 bases, with 9 bases between. Germline V CDR1 and CDR2: SGHVS, FQNEAQ. The CDR3 totals 14 residues.

As to this clonotype: A single base separates this from a much larger clone, so it may be a read error. The V and J genes are TRBV20-1 and TRBJ2-7; TRBD1 matches at 7 bases. The CDR3 runs 13 residues. Germline CDR1 reads DFQATT; CDR2 reads SNEGSKA (reference sequence). The CDR3 protein is CSADGQETYGQYF. For the CDR3, the DNA is TGCAGTGCGGACGGACAGGAGACCTACGGGCAGTACTTC.

This clonotype was counted ten times or more. This chain joins TRBV7-2 and TRBJ1-2; D unresolved. Germline V CDR1 and CDR2: SGHTA, FQGNSA. Trimming removed 4 bases at V and 8 bases at J, with 17 bases between. The CDR3 contains 14 residues. CDR3 protein: CASSSPLDYGGYTF. The CDR3 DNA reads as TGTGCCAGCAGCTCACCACTGGATTATGGAGGCTACACCTTC.

This clonotype was counted many times. The gene calls are TRBV25-1 and TRBJ2-7; 13 positions match TRBD2. The ends lost 4 bases at V and 7 bases at J; junction bases unmatched: 4. CDR3 length: 14 residues. Germline values: CDR1 MGHDK, CDR2 SYGVNS. CDR3 residues: CASSVTGLAGEQYF. CDR3 sequence (DNA): TGTGCCAGCAGTGTGACGGGACTAGCGGGGGAGCAGTACTTC.

This clonotype occurred many times. The chain has TRBV15 and TRBJ1-2; D is possibly TRBD1 (5 bases). V was clipped by 0 bases and J by 4 bases, with 12 bases between them. The CDR3 length is 15 residues. The germline CDR1 and CDR2 sequences are LNHNV and YYDKDF (reference sequence). The CDR3 region is CATSRERGSAYGYTF. CDR3 DNA sequence: TGTGCCACCAGCAGAGAACGGGGCAGTGCCTATGGCTACACCTTC.

The chain joins TRBV4-1 to TRBJ1-2; a weak D match, TRBD1 (6 bases). The CDR3 contains 14 residues. Trimming took 0 bases from V and 8 from J, leaving 13 bases between them. Germline V gives CDR1 MGHRA, CDR2 YSYEKL. The DNA of the CDR3 is TGCGCCAGCAGCCAAGATTGGGGGCGAGGCGGCTACACCTTC. This codes for CASSQDWGRGGYTF.

The rearrangement uses TRBV3-1 and TRBJ1-1; 7 bases are a match to TRBD1. The CDR3 has 16 amino acids. Germline V gives CDR1 LGHDT, CDR2 YNNKEL (reference sequence). With 4 bases clipped from V and 0 bases from J, the junction kept 8 bases outside the gene matches. CDR3 residues: CASSPGTDYMNTEAFF. CDR3 DNA: TGTGCCAGCAGCCCGGGGACAGATTACATGAACACTGAAGCTTTCTTT.

This clonotype appeared a few times. The rearrangement joins TRBV19 to TRBJ1-2, with D hard to call. The V end was cut by 1 base, the J end by 3 bases, with 6 bases between. CDR1 is LNHDA and CDR2 is SQIVND in the germline V gene (reference sequence). This CDR3 has 13 residues. CDR3 in DNA: TGTGCCAGTAGTATAGTCGGGGACTATGGCTACACCTTC. Translating it yields CASSIVGDYGYTF.

At least ten counts were recorded for this clonotype. This chain connects TRBV27 to TRBJ1-6, with a weak D call TRBD1 (6 bases). The germline gives CDR1 MNHEY, CDR2 SMNVEV (reference sequence). Between the trimmed V and J ends, which lost 4 bases and 7 bases, there was a span of 11 bases. This CDR3 has 14 amino acids. The CDR3 sequence is CASSWGTQNSPLHF. As DNA, the CDR3 is TGTGCCAGCAGTTGGGGGACACAAAATTCACCCCTCCACTTT.

In this sample, this clonotype turned up a few times. V gene TRBV2 combines with J gene TRBJ2-1, with D tentatively TRBD2 (5 bases). The CDR3 runs to 14 residues. Germline CDR1 and CDR2: SNHLY and FYNNEI. The V end lost 5 bases, the J end lost 9 bases, and 17 bases lay between the germline ends. CDR3 sequence reads: CASSPQAEGFEQFF. CDR3 sequence (DNA): TGTGCCAGCAGTCCTCAGGCAGAGGGCTTTGAGCAGTTCTTC.

This clonotype was picked up a small number of times. This chain connects TRBV20-1 to TRBJ1-1, with D possibly TRBD1 on 5 matching bases. This CDR3 is built from 15 residues. Looked up from germline, CDR1 is DFQATT and CDR2 is SNEGSKA (reference sequence). V shed 4 bases and J shed 0 bases, with 15 bases lying between them. In DNA, the CDR3 is TGCAGTGCTATCCCCGCAGGGATCATGAACACTGAAGCTTTCTTT. Translated: CSAIPAGIMNTEAFF.

The sample holds many counts of this clonotype. This sequence joins TRBV28 and TRBJ1-2, with 9 positions matching TRBD1. The ends lost 6 bases at V and 4 bases at J; junction bases unmatched: 6. The germline V gene has CDR1 MDHEN and CDR2 SYDVKM. CDR3 length: 14 amino acids. CDR3 DNA sequence: TGTGCCAGCAGATCACAGGGGGCGATCTATGGCTACACCTTC. This codes for CASRSQGAIYGYTF.

This clonotype was seen at least ten times. This chain connects TRBV28 to TRBJ1-5, with D possibly matching TRBD1 (6 bases). CDR1 and CDR2 from the germline V gene are MDHEN and SYDVKM. Trimming shortened V by 2 bases and J by 9 bases, and 14 bases separated the two germline ends. This CDR3 is 14 amino acids long. CDR3 DNA sequence: TGTGCCAGCAGTTTAGGAGAGGGGGGTCGGCCCCAGCATTTT. Translated, it gives CASSLGEGGRPQHF. The full variable domain, its missing parts supplied by reference TRBV28 and TRBJ1-5, is DVKVTQSSRYLVKRTGEKVFLECVQDMDHENMFWYRQDPGLGLRLIYFSYDVKMKEKGDIPEGYSVSREKKERFSLILESASTNQTSMYLCASSLGEGGRPQHFGDGTRLSIL.

This clonotype was seen many times. The gene calls are TRBV15 and TRBJ2-5, with 12 bases matching TRBD2. The CDR3 is 17 amino acids. Germline CDR1 and CDR2: LNHNV and YYDKDF (reference sequence). V was clipped by 6 bases and J by 2 bases; unmatched bases: 10. CDR3 protein: CATRTSGSSWRQETQYF. The CDR3 region has the DNA TGTGCCACCAGGACTAGCGGGAGCTCGTGGCGTCAAGAGACCCAGTACTTC.

This clonotype was seen a few times. The chain employs TRBV18 and TRBJ1-5; 7 bases fit TRBD1. There are 15 residues in the CDR3. Germline lookup yields CDR1 KGHSH and CDR2 LQKENI. The V segment lost 4 bases and the J segment 3 bases; nucleotides outside the gene matches: 6. CDR3 residues: CASSLETGPNQPQHF. The CDR3 DNA is TGTGCCAGCTCACTTGAGACAGGGCCCAATCAGCCCCAGCATTTT.